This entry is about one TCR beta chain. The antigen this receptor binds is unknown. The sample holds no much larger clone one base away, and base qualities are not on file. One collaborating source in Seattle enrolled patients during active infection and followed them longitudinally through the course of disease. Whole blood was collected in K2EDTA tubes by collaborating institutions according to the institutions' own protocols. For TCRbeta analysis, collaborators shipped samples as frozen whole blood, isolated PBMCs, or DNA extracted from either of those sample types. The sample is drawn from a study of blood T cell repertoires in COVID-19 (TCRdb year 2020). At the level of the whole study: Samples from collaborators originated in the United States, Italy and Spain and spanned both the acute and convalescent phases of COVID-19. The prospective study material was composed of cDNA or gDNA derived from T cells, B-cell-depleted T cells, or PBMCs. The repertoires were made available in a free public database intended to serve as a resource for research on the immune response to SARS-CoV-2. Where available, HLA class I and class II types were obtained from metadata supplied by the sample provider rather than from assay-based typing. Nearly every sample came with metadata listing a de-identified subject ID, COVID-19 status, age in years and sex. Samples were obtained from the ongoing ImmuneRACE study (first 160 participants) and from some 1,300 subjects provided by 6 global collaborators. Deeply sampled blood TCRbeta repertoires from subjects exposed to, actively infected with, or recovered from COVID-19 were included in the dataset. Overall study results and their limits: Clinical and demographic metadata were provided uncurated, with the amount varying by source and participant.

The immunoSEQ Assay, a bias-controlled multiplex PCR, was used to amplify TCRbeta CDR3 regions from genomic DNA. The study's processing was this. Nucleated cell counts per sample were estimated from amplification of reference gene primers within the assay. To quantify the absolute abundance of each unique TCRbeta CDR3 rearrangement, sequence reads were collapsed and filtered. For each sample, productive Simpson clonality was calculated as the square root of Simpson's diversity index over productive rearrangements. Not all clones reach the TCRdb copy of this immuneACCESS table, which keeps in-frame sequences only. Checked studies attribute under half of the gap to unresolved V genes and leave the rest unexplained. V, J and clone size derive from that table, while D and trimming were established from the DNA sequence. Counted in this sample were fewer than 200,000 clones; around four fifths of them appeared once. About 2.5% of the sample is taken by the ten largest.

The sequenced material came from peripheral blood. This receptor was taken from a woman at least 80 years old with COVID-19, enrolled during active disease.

The CDR3: CASSLDSQSYGYTF. The nucleotides read TGTGCCAGCAGCTTAGATTCCCAGTCTTATGGCTACACCTTC. The chain was built from TRBV7-9 and TRBJ1-2; a confident D gene designation cannot be given. The germline V gene (reference sequence) yields SEHNR for CDR1 and FQNEAQ for CDR2. V and J are truncated by 1 base and 5 bases respectively, leaving an intervening sequence of 11 bases. From its cysteine to its phenylalanine, the CDR3 spans 14 amino acids. Just the 42-base CDR3 DNA is kept, in frame starting at base 1.